This TCR beta chain derives from a study of early T cells in non-severe SARS-CoV-2 infection. As for the study in general: Investigators sequenced bulk RNA drawn from unsorted whole blood, and chains remained unpaired.

Findings and limits, study-wide: VDJdb matching skewed toward anti-spike CD8 responses, missing private and CD4 specificities.

MiXCR, applied by TCRdb to the 5' RACE reads, yields one record per CDR3 protein. In the table there are 40,000 to 50,000 distinct CDR3 sequences, approximately 13% of which are singletons. This clonotype was observed at least ten times. Antigen specificity is unknown. Germline-derived CDR1 and CDR2 are SGDLS and YYNGEE. The V gene lost 4 bases and the J gene lost 3 bases, with 21 bases spanning the gap. The length of the CDR3 is 17 residues. This chain links TRBV9 with TRBJ2-3, with D perhaps TRBD2 (5 bases). Sequencing used whole blood. This sequence was found in an adult who was a healthcare worker with PCR-confirmed SARS-CoV-2 infection or an uninfected control (not recorded which). The CDR3 coding sequence is TGTGCCAGCAGCCCCAGCCCGGGGAGCTTCCTTACAGATACGCAGTATTTT. It codes for CASSPSPGSFLTDTQYF.